The T cell receptor beta chain described here comes from a study of cytomegalovirus exposure and HLA in healthy donors. General observations from the study: The productive fraction for most TCR beta V segments was about 90% or about 30% in an earlier analysis.

Amplification used 60 Vbeta primers and 13 Jbeta primers. The data were produced by immunoSEQ multiplex PCR, yet TCRdb's version contains in-frame clones alone and is incomplete. Of roughly 120,000 clones listed, approximately 78% are singletons. Sampled while nominally healthy, donors likely had unrecorded immune exposures. In regard to this clone: Its antigen is not identified.

The J segment lost 8 bases and the V segment lost 0 bases, leaving 10 bases of the junction unmatched. The CDR3 runs to 16 residues. CDR1 and CDR2 from the germline V gene are SNHLY and FYNNEI. The sequence was obtained from a woman aged 40 to 55 in good health and CMV-seropositive. V usage is TRBV2 and J usage is TRBJ1-2, with 9 bases that match TRBD1. The sequenced sample was PBMCs. CDR3 region: CASSEALGQGTGGYTF. The CDR3 bases are TGTGCCAGCAGTGAAGCGTTAGGACAGGGGACTGGAGGCTACACCTTC.